The TCR beta chain described here comes from a study of blood T cell repertoires in COVID-19. About the study: There were acute and convalescent COVID-19 samples, and they came from the United States, Italy and Spain.

TCRdb keeps only in-frame clones here, not all; method: immunoSEQ multiplex PCR. The data contain roughly 400,000 clones, 85% to 90% of them seen just once; the ten biggest clones take up more than 0.95%. Per germline, CDR1 LGHDT and CDR2 YNNKEL (reference sequence). The CDR3 has 15 amino acids. J lost 3 bases, V lost 2 bases, and 6 bases had no gene match. V is TRBV3-1 (or the pseudogene TRBV3-2) and J is TRBJ2-7; TRBD2 matches at 8 bases. Sequenced: PBMCs or T cells enriched from blood (not recorded which). The source is a man younger than 40 who had recovered from COVID-19. CDR3 DNA sequence: TGTGCCAGCAGCCAACCGGGACTAGGAGTCTACGAGCAGTACTTC. Its translation: CASSQPGLGVYEQYF.